Below, 32 T cell receptor beta chains from the same sample are listed, as sequenced in a study of blood T cell repertoires in COVID-19. Assay: immunoSEQ multiplex PCR; the TCRdb copy retains only in-frame clones and omits some. The table includes about 140,000 clones, less than 90% detected once. The sequenced sample was PBMCs or T cells enriched from blood (not recorded which). The receptors here all came from a man aged 35 to 55 with acute COVID-19.

This clone was detected only once. The V and J genes are TRBV6-6 and TRBJ2-3; the D gene is possibly TRBD1 (5 bases). The V gene's germline CDR1 is MNHNY and CDR2 SVGAGI (reference sequence). This CDR3 has 15 residues. Trimming left V 5 bases short and J 4 bases short, with 16 bases between. The CDR3 nucleotides are TGTGCCAGCAGTCGCCGGGCCCAAGGGGCAGATACGCAGTATTTT. It translates to CASSRRAQGADTQYF.

The rearrangement links TRBV5-5 to TRBJ2-2, with TRBD1 matching over 9 bases. V was pared by 4 bases and J by 3 bases, with 4 bases of the junction left unmatched. The CDR3 has 15 amino acids. Germline CDR1 SGHKS, CDR2 YYEKEE (reference sequence). CDR3 protein: CASSPGTGHTGELFF. The CDR3 DNA reads as TGTGCCAGCAGCCCCGGGACAGGGCACACCGGGGAGCTGTTTTTT.

V is TRBV19 and J is TRBJ1-5, with a possible D match to TRBD1 (5 bases). CDR3 length: 17 residues. The germline V gene encodes CDR1 LNHDA and CDR2 SQIVND (reference sequence). With 5 bases removed from V and 0 bases from J, the gap between germline ends came to 17 bases. CDR3 region: CASSSWGDGDSNQPQHF. CDR3 DNA: TGTGCCAGTAGTTCCTGGGGGGACGGGGATAGCAATCAGCCCCAGCATTTT.

The chain combines TRBV10-3 with TRBJ1-1, with D perhaps matching TRBD1 (5 bases). The CDR3 runs 17 residues. Germline lookup yields CDR1 ENHRY and CDR2 SYGVKD. V shed 2 bases and J shed 2 bases, with 18 bases lying between them. The chain's CDR3 is CAISERGGREHNTEAFF. CDR3 nucleotides: TGTGCCATCAGTGAGCGGGGGGGTAGGGAGCACAACACTGAAGCTTTCTTT.

In this sample, this clone turned up a few times. This chain connects TRBV10-1 to TRBJ2-7, with D perhaps matching TRBD2 (5 bases). V was pared by 0 bases and J by 5 bases, with 8 bases between. The germline gives CDR1 WNHNN, CDR2 SYGVQD (reference sequence). The CDR3 consists of 13 residues. CDR3 protein: CASSESYGDEQYF. CDR3 bases: TGCGCCAGCAGTGAGTCTTACGGGGACGAGCAGTACTTC.

This chain connects TRBV7-2 to TRBJ2-7; 10 nucleotides line up with TRBD1. V was clipped by 5 bases and J by 0 bases; unmatched bases: 7. Germline values: CDR1 SGHTA, CDR2 FQGNSA. The CDR3 extends over 16 amino acids. The CDR3 DNA is TGTGCCAGCAGCCAGGGGACAGGGGCAGTCTCCTACGAGCAGTACTTC. It encodes CASSQGTGAVSYEQYF.

V is TRBV4-3 and J is TRBJ2-1; D remains ambiguous. The CDR3 loop spans 15 amino acids. Germline V CDR1 and CDR2: LGHNA, YSLEER. V lost 2 bases and J lost 5, with 13 bases in between. CDR3 in DNA: TGCGCCAGCAGCCAACAGCGTGGCCGCAACAATGAGCAGTTCTTC. It yields the protein CASSQQRGRNNEQFF.

The table lists this clone with a few counts. This chain joins TRBV11-2 and TRBJ1-4; no clear D. This CDR3 comprises 16 residues. V lost 5 bases and J lost 6, with 19 bases in between. The germline V gene encodes CDR1 SGHAT and CDR2 FQNNGV. The CDR3 DNA sequence: TGTGCCAGCAGCCGCAGCGTAGGCCAGTTTTATGAAAAACTGTTTTTT. Its translation: CASSRSVGQFYEKLFF.

The chain has TRBV4-1 and TRBJ2-2; D not resolved. Germline loops: CDR1 MGHRA, CDR2 YSYEKL. The CDR3 totals 17 residues. The ends were cut back, 1 base at V and 2 bases at J, with 14 bases in the middle. This CDR3 is CASSQVGQVKNTGELFF. The CDR3 DNA sequence: TGCGCCAGCAGCCAAGTGGGCCAGGTGAAAAACACCGGGGAGCTGTTTTTT.

The chain joins TRBV6-5 to TRBJ1-5; a weak D match, TRBD1 (5 bases). CDR3 length: 14 residues. Germline V CDR1 and CDR2: MNHEY, SVGAGI. Trimming took 6 bases from V and 1 from J, leaving 10 bases between them. The CDR3 coding sequence is TGTGCCAGCAGCAGGACAATGAGCAATCAGCCCCAGCATTTT. It is translated as CASSRTMSNQPQHF.

The rearrangement joins TRBV5-1 to TRBJ2-1; D unclear. The V and J ends lost 0 bases and 8 bases respectively, with 9 bases between them. CDR3 length: 13 residues. CDR1 and CDR2 from the germline V gene are SGHRS and YFSETQ. CDR3 sequence reads: CASSLAQVDEQFF. Here the CDR3 DNA reads TGCGCCAGCAGCTTGGCCCAGGTTGATGAGCAGTTCTTC.

This rearrangement joins TRBV7-9 to TRBJ2-5; TRBD2 matches 11 bases. J was trimmed by 5 bases and V by 2 bases; bases with no gene match: 4. The CDR3 runs to 15 residues. In germline, CDR1 is SEHNR, CDR2 FQNEAQ (reference sequence). As DNA, the CDR3 is TGTGCCAGCAGCTTACTAGCGGGAGGCGGGGAGACCCAGTACTTC. Translated: CASSLLAGGGETQYF.

This rearrangement joins TRBV27 to TRBJ2-7; 14 nucleotides line up with TRBD2. The length of the CDR3 is 18 residues. Germline V lookup: CDR1 MNHEY, CDR2 SMNVEV (reference sequence). Trimming at V came to 4 bases and at J to 6 bases, leaving 14 bases not matched to a gene. The DNA for the CDR3 is TGTGCCAGCAGTTCGGCCGGGACTAGCGGGAGTCTCTTCTCCGAGCAGTACTTC. Translation gives CASSSAGTSGSLFSEQYF.

The chain employs TRBV20-1 and TRBJ2-5; 7 positions match TRBD1. V was pared by 7 bases and J by 5 bases, with 4 bases of the junction left unmatched. CDR3 size: 11 residues. Germline assignment: CDR1 DFQATT and CDR2 SNEGSKA (reference sequence). This CDR3 reads CSVGRGETQYF. DNA of the CDR3: TGCAGTGTCGGCAGGGGGGAGACCCAGTACTTC.

The V call is TRBV5-1, the J call TRBJ2-5, with D perhaps matching TRBD1 (6 bases). Germline V gives CDR1 SGHRS, CDR2 YFSETQ. The V end lost 2 bases, the J end lost 4 bases, and 12 bases lay between the germline ends. This CDR3 spans 14 amino acids. The CDR3: CASSFSGEGETQYF. The CDR3 nucleotides are TGCGCCAGCAGCTTTTCAGGGGAAGGAGAGACCCAGTACTTC.

This clone has only one observation. The CDR3 region has the DNA TGTGCCAGCAGCAAAGCCGCGGAGGGCTACACCTTC. As protein: CASSKAAEGYTF. This chain connects TRBV21-1 to TRBJ1-2. TRBV21-1 is a known pseudogene. CDR3 length: 12 residues.

The chain uses TRBV5-1 and TRBJ1-1; 7 bases align to TRBD1. The trim removed 1 base at V and 3 bases at J, leaving 12 bases unmatched. The CDR3 totals 17 residues. The germline gives CDR1 SGHRS, CDR2 YFSETQ. In nucleotides, the CDR3 is TGCGCCAGCAGCTTGAGGTCTGCAGGGGGAAGAGACACTGAAGCTTTCTTT. This sequence encodes CASSLRSAGGRDTEAFF.

The chain has TRBV6-5 and TRBJ1-3, with D maybe TRBD1 (5 bases). V lost 5 bases and J lost 0, with 11 bases in between. Germline CDR1 MNHEY, CDR2 SVGAGI. The CDR3 is 15 amino acids. Here the CDR3 DNA reads TGTGCCAGCAGTCATACAGGCTTCTCTGGAAACACCATATATTTT. Protein product: CASSHTGFSGNTIYF.

This clone has more than one count but fewer than ten. The chain links TRBV18 to TRBJ1-4, with D hard to call. This CDR3 has 15 amino acids. Germline CDR1 and CDR2: KGHSH and LQKENI. The V gene lost 1 base and the J gene lost 3 bases, with 9 bases spanning the gap. The CDR3 protein is CASSPLGRSNEKLFF. The CDR3 bases are TGTGCCAGCTCACCACTCGGCAGGTCTAATGAAAAACTGTTTTTT.

As DNA, the CDR3 is TGCAGTGCCAGTAAACAGGTTAGATACTATGGCTACACCTTC. Its protein is CSASKQVRYYGYTF. The chain joins TRBV20-1 to TRBJ1-2; perhaps TRBD1 as D (5 bases). The CDR3 spans 14 residues. Germline CDR1 DFQATT, CDR2 SNEGSKA (reference sequence). V lost 6 bases and J lost 3, with 17 bases in between.

The chain is built from TRBV7-9 and TRBJ1-4; TRBD1 is a possible D gene (6 bases). The germline V gene encodes CDR1 SEHNR and CDR2 FQNEAQ (reference sequence). The V gene lost 2 bases and the J gene lost 5 bases, with 9 bases spanning the gap. The CDR3 length is 14 residues. The CDR3 DNA reads as TGTGCCAGCAGCTTAACCGGGACAAATGAAAAACTGTTTTTT. The encoded protein is CASSLTGTNEKLFF.

This clone appeared a single time. The chain couples TRBV6-2 or TRBV6-3 to TRBJ2-7; 7 bases are a match to TRBD1. The CDR3 totals 17 residues. With V trimmed by 2 bases and J by 3 bases, 13 bases remained unmatched. Germline V CDR1 and CDR2: MNHEY, SVGEGT. CDR3 DNA sequence: TGTGCCAGCAGTTACACTAAGGGGGCCAGTCGTATCTACGAGCAGTACTTC. Protein sequence: CASSYTKGASRIYEQYF.

This clone was counted once. This chain links TRBV4-1 with TRBJ1-4; D uncertain. The germline V gene has CDR1 MGHRA and CDR2 YSYEKL. This CDR3 is built from 14 residues. The V end lost 3 bases, the J end lost 7 bases, and 12 bases lay between the germline ends. The chain's CDR3 is CASSQAPPGEKLFF. The DNA for the CDR3 is TGCGCCAGCAGCCAGGCGCCCCCGGGTGAAAAACTGTTTTTT.

V is TRBV28 and J is TRBJ1-1; 7 bases line up with TRBD1. V shed 2 bases and J 5 bases; nucleotides not matched to a gene: 5. The CDR3 is made up of 14 amino acids. CDR1 MDHEN and CDR2 SYDVKM come from the germline V gene. CDR3 DNA sequence: TGTGCCAGCAGTTTACAGGACAGGTGGACTGAAGCTTTCTTT. It encodes CASSLQDRWTEAFF.

The rearrangement joins TRBV5-8 to TRBJ1-2; no clear D. The V gene's germline CDR1 is SGHTS and CDR2 YDEGEE. V lost 1 base, J lost 5 bases, and 6 bases lay in between. The CDR3 loop spans 12 amino acids. In DNA form, the CDR3 reads TGTGCCAGCAGCTTGACACAGTATGGCTACACCTTC. Translated, it gives CASSLTQYGYTF.

The chain uses TRBV28 and TRBJ1-6; tentative D call: TRBD1 (5 bases). Germline assignment: CDR1 MDHEN and CDR2 SYDVKM. V lost 6 bases, J lost 6 bases, and 12 bases lay in between. The CDR3 has 14 residues. CDR3 sequence: CASSLTGSNSPLHF. The CDR3 DNA reads TGTGCCAGCAGCCTAACAGGATCTAATTCACCCCTCCACTTT.

The chain is built from TRBV7-9 and TRBJ2-2; 8 bases are a match to TRBD2. J gave up 6 bases and V 5 bases, and 14 bases lay outside the gene matches. This CDR3 is 17 amino acids long. Germline values: CDR1 SEHNR, CDR2 FQNEAQ (reference sequence). The CDR3 loop is CASSPRGPGGAPGELFF. The CDR3 DNA sequence: TGTGCCAGCAGCCCACGAGGGCCGGGAGGGGCTCCCGGGGAGCTGTTTTTT.

This clone was detected a few times. The sample carries other DNA sequences with the same CDR3. V is TRBV12-3 or TRBV12-4 and J is TRBJ2-1; D not certain. V dropped 6 bases and J dropped 3 bases, with 6 bases sitting between them. The CDR3 extends over 12 amino acids. CDR3 sequence reads: CASSSLYNEQFF. CDR3 bases: TGTGCCAGCAGCTCCCTCTACAATGAGCAGTTCTTC.

The rearrangement links TRBV18 to TRBJ1-2, with TRBD1 as a possible D gene (5 bases). This CDR3 is 14 amino acids long. V dropped 0 bases and J dropped 7 bases, with 12 bases sitting between them. Germline V lookup: CDR1 KGHSH, CDR2 LQKENI. The CDR3 nucleotides are TGTGCCAGCTCACCACCGGGGGGAACTGGTGGCTACACCTTC. Amino acid sequence: CASSPPGGTGGYTF.

The gene calls are TRBV5-1 and TRBJ2-3; 8 bases are shared with TRBD1. Germline V lookup: CDR1 SGHRS, CDR2 YFSETQ. The CDR3 sequence is 14 residues long. Trimming took 4 bases from V and 2 from J; bases not matched to a gene: 3. The CDR3: CASSQGALTDTQYF. The CDR3 DNA reads TGCGCCAGCAGCCAGGGGGCTCTCACAGATACGCAGTATTTT.

This clone was detected many times. The genes are TRBV2 and TRBJ1-3; TRBD1 might be the D (5 bases). The CDR3 length is 16 residues. V lost 3 bases and J lost 2, with 14 bases in between. Germline values: CDR1 SNHLY, CDR2 FYNNEI. The CDR3, as DNA: TGTGCCAGCAGTGACCAGGCCGGGGGGGCTGGAAACACCATATATTTT. Amino acid sequence: CASSDQAGGAGNTIYF.

The V and J genes are TRBV28 and TRBJ2-2; D not resolved. There are 14 residues in the CDR3. Deletions cut 6 bases from V and 5 bases from J, with 13 bases between. Looked up from germline, CDR1 is MDHEN and CDR2 is SYDVKM. The CDR3 nucleotides read TGTGCCAGCAGGGTCTATCGCCTGACCGGGGAGCTGTTTTTT. Protein product: CASRVYRLTGELFF. The full variable domain, with the rest looked up from reference TRBV28 and TRBJ2-2, is DVKVTQSSRYLVKRTGEKVFLECVQDMDHENMFWYRQDPGLGLRLIYFSYDVKMKEKGDIPEGYSVSREKKERFSLILESASTNQTSMYLCASRVYRLTGELFFGEGSRLTVL.